The 7 T cell receptor beta chains below all came from one sample that was sequenced in a study of breast tumors, draining lymph nodes, adjacent tissues. TCRdb analysed the multiplex PCR reads with MiXCR anew, one entry per CDR3 protein. The data show about 21,000 distinct CDR3 sequences, around 50% seen once. Material: breast tumor tissue. These TCRs come from a female donor with breast cancer. Some clones in this sample may be carry-over from other donors' samples.

In this sample, this clonotype is medium-sized. This chain uses TRBV12-5 with TRBJ1-5; 10 bases are shared with TRBD1. Germline V gene data show CDR1 as LGHNT and CDR2 as FRNRAP. Trimming removed 5 bases from V and 7 bases from J; junction bases left unmatched: 2. This CDR3 has 13 amino acids. CDR3 DNA: TGTGCTAGTGGTCCGACAGGGGGCCAGCCCCAGCATTTT. Its translation is CASGPTGGQPQHF.

There are many counts of this clonotype. V usage is TRBV5-8 and J usage is TRBJ2-5; 11 nucleotides line up with TRBD2. Per germline, CDR1 SGHTS and CDR2 YDEGEE. V lost 6 bases, J lost 5 bases, and 12 bases stayed unmatched. This CDR3 contains 16 residues. CDR3 sequence (DNA): TGTGCCAGCACCAATCTAGCGGGAGGTCAGGGGGAGACCCAGTACTTC. It yields the protein CASTNLAGGQGETQYF. The entire variable domain, with the rest obtained from reference TRBV5-8 and TRBJ2-5, is as follows: EAGVTQSPTHLIKTRGQQATLRCSPISGHTSVYWYQQALGLGLQFLLWYDEGEERNRGNFPPRFSGRQFPNYSSELNVNALELEDSALYLCASTNLAGGQGETQYFGPGTRLLVL.

This clonotype is termed medium-sized (0.01 to 0.1%). The V call is TRBV18, the J call TRBJ1-2; D remains ambiguous. V was clipped by 3 bases and J by 4 bases, with 15 bases between them. Germline V gives CDR1 KGHSH, CDR2 LQKENI. The CDR3 length is 15 residues. The CDR3 nucleotides are TGTGCCAGCTCACCCGAGACCAGGCCGGGCTATGGCTACACCTTC. It yields the protein CASSPETRPGYGYTF. The full variable domain, with the rest looked up from reference TRBV18 and TRBJ1-2, is NAGVMQNPRHLVRRRGQEARLRCSPMKGHSHVYWYRQLPEEGLKFMVYLQKENIIDESGMPKERFSAEFPKEGPSILRIQQVVRGDSAAYFCASSPETRPGYGYTFGSGTRLTVV.

As concerns this clonotype: Likely a read error: the CDR3 ends without its conserved phenylalanine or tryptophan. The chain carries TRBV7-2 and TRBJ1-5; no firm D call. Germline CDR1 reads SGHTA; CDR2 reads FQGNSA. With 1 base removed from V and 5 bases from J, the gap between germline ends came to 9 bases. CDR3 length equals 14 residues. CDR3 in DNA: TGTGCCAGCAGCTTAGTCACAGTACATCAGCCCCAGCATCAT. Its translation is CASSLVTVHQPQHH.

This clonotype has ten or more counts. The rearrangement joins TRBV18 to TRBJ2-2; D gene unclear. The CDR3 length is 17 residues. Germline V CDR1 and CDR2: KGHSH, LQKENI. Trimming took off 0 bases at V and 7 bases at J, with 18 bases between the two ends. CDR3 sequence: CASSPPGQVWMDGELFF. CDR3 coding DNA: TGTGCCAGCTCACCACCGGGTCAGGTCTGGATGGACGGGGAGCTGTTTTTT.

This chain links TRBV2 with TRBJ2-2, with TRBD2 matching over 9 bases. V was pared by 3 bases and J by 5 bases, with 4 bases of the junction left unmatched. Looked up from germline, CDR1 is SNHLY and CDR2 is FYNNEI. The CDR3 loop spans 15 amino acids. CDR3 nucleotides: TGTGCCAGCAGTGACCCTAGCGGGACGACCGGGGAGCTGTTTTTT. Protein sequence: CASSDPSGTTGELFF.

The V and J genes are TRBV20-1 and TRBJ2-2, with D perhaps assigned TRBD1 or TRBD2 (5 bases each). The CDR3 is made up of 14 amino acids. V was trimmed by 6 bases and J by 7 bases, leaving 18 bases between them. Germline CDR1 is DFQATT and CDR2 is SNEGSKA (reference sequence). CDR3 DNA: TGCAGTGCCCGCCGCGACGGGGCGAGCGGGGAGCTGTTTTTT. It translates to CSARRDGASGELFF.